This T cell receptor beta chain was captured in a study of cytomegalovirus exposure and HLA in healthy donors. Use of 60 Vbeta and 13 Jbeta primers characterized the PCR. Sequenced by immunoSEQ multiplex PCR; TCRdb stores in-frame clones only, minus some. The table lists roughly 110,000 clones, about 85% of them singletons, with around 2.1% in the top ten. The CDR3 spans 15 residues. V was cut by 0 bases and J by 4 bases, with 13 bases left in between. Germline values: CDR1 SGHVS, CDR2 FQNEAQ. This sequence was found in a man aged 30-40 years in good health and CMV-seronegative. The sequencing sample was made of PBMCs. The V gene is TRBV7-8, the J gene TRBJ2-7, with D hard to call. The CDR3 spells CASSLAGSVSYEQYF. The CDR3 region has the DNA TGTGCCAGCAGCTTAGCGGGCAGTGTAAGTTACGAGCAGTACTTC.